This T cell receptor beta chain is drawn from a study of persistence of HIV-infected CD4 T cells. Study-level information: Two participants gave one leukapheresis sample; others gave up to roughly 180 mL blood repeatedly.

This was the immunoSEQ version 4 assay in survey mode. Each sample used up to 1 ug genomic DNA diluted to around 9.5 ng/uL. Clones were read by immunoSEQ multiplex PCR, and TCRdb kept only the in-frame ones, dropping some. This sample has under 15,000 clones, with more than 70% found just once. Lysates of CMV-infected fibroblasts at around 10 ug/mL stimulated these cells. Sorting of responding CD4+ T cells relied on upregulated CD40 ligand together with CD69. Suppressive ART was started during chronic HIV-1 infection in these adults. Germline values: CDR1 SEHNR, CDR2 FQNEAQ (reference sequence). The CDR3 runs to 15 residues. J lost 4 bases, V lost 10 bases, and 15 bases had no gene match. With respect to this clone: No antigen is known for it.

The V and J genes are TRBV7-9 and TRBJ1-2; 7 nucleotides line up with TRBD1. The material sequenced was CD4+ T cells sorted from PBMCs after roughly 18-hour stimulation, taken from a patient who received antiretroviral therapy. The receptor's source is an adult man with HIV who was CMV-seropositive. CDR3 DNA: TGTGCCACCACATTTGTAACTGAGGGGGCCTATGGCTACACCTTC. Translation gives CATTFVTEGAYGYTF. Drawing the rest from reference TRBV7-9 and TRBJ1-2, the complete variable domain is DTGVSQNPRHKITKRGQNVTFRCDPISEHNRLYWYRQTLGQGPEFLTYFQNEAQLEKSRLLSDRFSAERPKGSFSTLEIQRTEQGDSAMYLCATTFVTEGAYGYTFGSGTRLTVV.